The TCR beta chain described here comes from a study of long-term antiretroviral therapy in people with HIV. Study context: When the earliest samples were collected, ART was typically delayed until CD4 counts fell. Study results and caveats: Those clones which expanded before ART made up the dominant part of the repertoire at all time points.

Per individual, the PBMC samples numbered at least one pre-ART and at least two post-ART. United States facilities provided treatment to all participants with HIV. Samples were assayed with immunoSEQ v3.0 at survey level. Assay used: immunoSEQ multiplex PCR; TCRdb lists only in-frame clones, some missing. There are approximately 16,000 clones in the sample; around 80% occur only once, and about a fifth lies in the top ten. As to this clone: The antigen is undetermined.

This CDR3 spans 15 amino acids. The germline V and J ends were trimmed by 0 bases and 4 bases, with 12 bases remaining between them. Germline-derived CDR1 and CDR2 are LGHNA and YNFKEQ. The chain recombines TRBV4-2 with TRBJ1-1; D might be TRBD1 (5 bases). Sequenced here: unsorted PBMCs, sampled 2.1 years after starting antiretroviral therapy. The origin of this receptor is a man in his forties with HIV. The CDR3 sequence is CASSQEVGGVTEAFF. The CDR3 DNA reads TGTGCCAGCAGCCAAGAAGTTGGGGGGGTCACTGAAGCTTTCTTT.